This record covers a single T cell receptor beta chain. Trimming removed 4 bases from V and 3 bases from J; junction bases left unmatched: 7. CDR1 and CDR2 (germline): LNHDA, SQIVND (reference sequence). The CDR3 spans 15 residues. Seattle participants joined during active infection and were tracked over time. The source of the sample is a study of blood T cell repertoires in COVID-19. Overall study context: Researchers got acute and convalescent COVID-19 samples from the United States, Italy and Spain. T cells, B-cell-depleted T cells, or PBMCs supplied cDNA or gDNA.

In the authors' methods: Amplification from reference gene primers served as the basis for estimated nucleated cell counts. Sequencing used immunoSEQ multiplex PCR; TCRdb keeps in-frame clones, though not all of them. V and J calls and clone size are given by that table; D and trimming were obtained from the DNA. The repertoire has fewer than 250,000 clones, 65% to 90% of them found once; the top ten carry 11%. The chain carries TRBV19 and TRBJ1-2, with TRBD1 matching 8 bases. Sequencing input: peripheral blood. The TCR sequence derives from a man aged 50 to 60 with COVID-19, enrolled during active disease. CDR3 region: CASSKRDRRHYGYTF. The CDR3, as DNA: TGTGCCAGTAGTAAACGGGACAGGAGACACTATGGCTACACCTTC.